Presented here are 10 T cell receptor beta chains from one specimen sequenced in a study of T cells after yellow fever vaccination. TCRdb reanalysed the 5' RACE reads using MiXCR and keeps one entry per CDR3 protein. This repertoire shows roughly 330,000 distinct CDR3 sequences, 3.5% to 4.5% found once; its top ten account for approximately 25%. The source was PBMCs, collected 5 days after the yellow fever booster vaccination. The source is a man between 18 and 35 years old who received the YFV17D yellow fever vaccine.

This clonotype was seen a few times. The chain employs TRBV5-6 and TRBJ2-5; a weak D match, TRBD2 (5 bases). The V gene's germline CDR1 is SGHDT and CDR2 YYEEEE. Trimming took off 3 bases at V and 0 bases at J, with 12 bases between the two ends. The CDR3 length is 15 residues. This CDR3 is CASSSRPRDQETQYF. CDR3 in DNA: TGTGCCAGCAGCTCCAGGCCGCGGGACCAAGAGACCCAGTACTTC.

Ten or more counts support this clonotype. The chain recombines TRBV7-8 with TRBJ1-2, with 7 bases that match TRBD1. Germline V lookup: CDR1 SGHVS, CDR2 FQNEAQ. The CDR3 consists of 15 residues. The trim removed 5 bases at V and 8 bases at J, leaving 14 bases unmatched. CDR3: CASSTGTEIYGGYTF. The CDR3 region has the DNA TGTGCCAGCAGCACCGGGACAGAGATCTATGGCGGCTACACCTTC.

This clonotype was seen more than once but under ten times. The chain links TRBV4-3 to TRBJ2-5; 9 nucleotides match TRBD1. With 2 bases clipped from V and 5 bases from J, the junction kept 6 bases outside the gene matches. CDR1 is LGHNA, CDR2 YSLEER, per germline. CDR3 length: 15 residues. The CDR3 protein is CASSQSGQGRETQYF. The CDR3 DNA is TGCGCCAGCAGCCAATCCGGACAGGGGAGGGAGACCCAGTACTTC.

This clonotype was seen at least ten times. This chain joins TRBV9 and TRBJ2-7; D is undetermined. The CDR3 length is 14 residues. Germline lookup yields CDR1 SGDLS and CDR2 YYNGEE. Trimming shortened V by 0 bases and J by 0 bases, and 7 bases separated the two germline ends. The CDR3 protein is CASSVAVSSYEQYF. The CDR3 DNA reads TGTGCCAGCAGCGTAGCGGTGTCCTCCTACGAGCAGTACTTC.

At least ten counts were recorded for this clonotype. The chain carries TRBV28 and TRBJ2-1; 8 bases map to TRBD1. Trimming cost V 9 bases and J 9 bases; bases outside gene matches: 7. Looked up from germline, CDR1 is MDHEN and CDR2 is SYDVKM. The CDR3 has 12 amino acids. The CDR3 reads CASWTGSGEQFF. CDR3 nucleotides: TGTGCCAGTTGGACAGGGTCGGGTGAGCAGTTCTTC. The full variable domain, in which reference TRBV28 and TRBJ2-1 provide the parts outside the CDR3, is DVKVTQSSRYLVKRTGEKVFLECVQDMDHENMFWYRQDPGLGLRLIYFSYDVKMKEKGDIPEGYSVSREKKERFSLILESASTNQTSMYLCASWTGSGEQFFGPGTRLTVL.

This clonotype appeared a few times. This chain uses TRBV7-8 with TRBJ1-2; D is uncertain. Trimming removed 5 bases from V and 4 bases from J, with 14 bases in between. The length of the CDR3 is 14 residues. Germline CDR1 and CDR2: SGHVS and FQNEAQ. In DNA form, the CDR3 reads TGTGCCAGCAGCGGGTCGGGGTCGGGCTATGGCTACACCTTC. Translating it yields CASSGSGSGYGYTF. The full variable domain, rest sourced from reference TRBV7-8 and TRBJ1-2, is GAGVSQSPRYKVAKRGQDVALRCDPISGHVSLFWYQQALGQGPEFLTYFQNEAQLDKSGLPSDRFFAERPEGSVSTLKIQRTQQEDSAVYLCASSGSGSGYGYTFGSGTRLTVV.

This CDR3 reads CAISGGTGGNSPLHF. For the CDR3, the DNA is TGTGCCATCAGTGGAGGGACAGGGGGTAATTCACCCCTCCACTTT. The J gene is TRBJ1-6, the V gene TRBV10-3; 11 bases are a match to TRBD1. The CDR3 covers 15 residues. Trimming cost V 4 bases and J 6 bases; bases outside gene matches: 2. From germline, CDR1 is ENHRY and CDR2 SYGVKD.

This clonotype was recorded at least ten times. The chain uses TRBV27 and TRBJ2-7, with TRBD1 as a possible D gene (6 bases). CDR3 size: 14 residues. CDR1 is MNHEY, CDR2 SMNVEV, per germline (reference sequence). Trimming cost V 5 bases and J 0 bases, with 11 bases left between them. The CDR3 sequence is CASSSPGHSYEQYF. CDR3 sequence (DNA): TGTGCCAGCAGTAGTCCGGGACACTCCTACGAGCAGTACTTC.

The chain employs TRBV29-1 and TRBJ2-5; D is perhaps TRBD1 or TRBD2 (5 bases each). Germline-derived CDR1 and CDR2 are SQVTM and ANQGSEA. The CDR3 is 13 residues long. V was clipped by 7 bases and J by 5 bases, with 17 bases between them. This CDR3 is CSAGRGERETQYF. The CDR3 coding sequence is TGCAGCGCCGGAAGAGGGGAGAGGGAGACCCAGTACTTC. Together with reference TRBV29-1 and TRBJ2-5, the CDR3 gives the full variable domain: SAVISQKPSRDICQRGTSLTIQCQVDSQVTMMFWYRQQPGQSLTLIATANQGSEATYESGFVIDKFPISRPNLTFSTLTVSNMSPEDSSIYLCSAGRGERETQYFGPGTRLLVL.

The chain links TRBV4-3 to TRBJ1-6, with a possible D match to TRBD1 (6 bases). The CDR3 runs 18 residues. The V gene's germline CDR1 is LGHNA and CDR2 YSLEER. V lost 4 bases and J lost 10, with 26 bases in between. The CDR3 DNA is TGCGCCAGCAGCCTCCTTGGGGGCTCAGGGGTATATCGATCACCCCTCCACTTT. It is translated as CASSLLGGSGVYRSPLHF.